What follows are 7 T cell receptor beta chains derived from one specimen sequenced in a study of vaccination and CD4 T cells after COVID-19. For these receptors, no antigen is known. Indicated treatment: roughly 11-day PBMC culture with coronavirus spike peptide pools or control peptides (ViraFEST assay). Ahead of the COVID-19 pandemic (2011-2018), the CD4+ T cells of the unexposed donor were collected. The assay that was used to sequence DNA from cultured CD4+ T cells was the Oncomine TCR Beta short-read assay. Someone extracted genomic DNA from cultured CD4+ T cells. Each CDR3 protein is one row after TCRdb ran MiXCR on the PCR reads. The table includes fewer than 8,000 distinct CDR3 sequences, 35% detected once. The specimen was CD4+ T cells from blood, cultured in vitro. These TCRs come from a human donor in good health.

This rearrangement joins TRBV28 to TRBJ1-6; D gene ambiguous. With 5 bases removed from V and 7 bases from J, the gap between germline ends came to 9 bases. The CDR3 runs 13 residues. CDR1 and CDR2 from the germline V gene are MDHEN and SYDVKM. CDR3 sequence (DNA): TGTGCCAGCAGTCCCACGTGGAATTCACCCCTCCACTTT. Translating gives CASSPTWNSPLHF.

This clonotype was seen only a few times. The chain couples TRBV20-1 to TRBJ2-2; unclear D gene. CDR3 length: 13 residues. The ends were cut back, 3 bases at V and 6 bases at J, with 11 bases in the middle. Germline V gene sequence: CDR1 DFQATT, CDR2 SNEGSKA (reference sequence). CDR3 coding DNA: TGCAGTGCTAGTACCGGGCCTCCCGGGGAGCTGTTTTTT. The encoded protein is CSASTGPPGELFF.

The rearrangement links TRBV27 to TRBJ2-5; D gene unclear. This CDR3 spans 13 amino acids. The V gene's germline CDR1 is MNHEY and CDR2 SMNVEV (reference sequence). The germline V and J ends were trimmed by 3 bases and 0 bases, with 5 bases remaining between them. In DNA, the CDR3 is TGTGCCAGCAGTTTCCTGTACCAAGAGACCCAGTACTTC. The encoded protein is CASSFLYQETQYF.

The rearrangement links TRBV7-3 to TRBJ2-3; D call uncertain. V was cut by 1 base and J by 4 bases, with 6 bases left in between. There are 13 residues in the CDR3. The germline V gene has CDR1 SGHTA and CDR2 FQGTGA. The CDR3 bases are TGTGCCAGCAGCTTAATAGGGCCAGATACGCAGTATTTT. It yields the protein CASSLIGPDTQYF.

The CDR3 region is CASSLGGVPHQPQHF. DNA for the CDR3: TGCGCCAGCAGTCTGGGGGGGGTCCCCCATCAGCCCCAGCATTTT. V gene TRBV5-1 combines with J gene TRBJ1-5; possible D gene TRBD1, 5 bases. This CDR3 is 15 amino acids long. Trimming shortened V by 5 bases and J by 5 bases, and 17 bases separated the two germline ends. Germline V gives CDR1 SGHRS, CDR2 YFSETQ.

The chain is built from TRBV9 and TRBJ2-5; possible D gene TRBD2, 6 bases. Trimming left V 3 bases short and J 2 bases short, with 17 bases between. This CDR3 has 16 residues. CDR1 and CDR2 (germline): SGDLS, YYNGEE. This CDR3 is CASSGEGSGLQETQYF. The CDR3 bases are TGTGCCAGCAGCGGAGAGGGTAGCGGACTTCAAGAGACCCAGTACTTC.

This clonotype was counted only a few times. V gene TRBV6-2 or TRBV6-3 combines with J gene TRBJ2-2; 8 bases line up with TRBD2. The germline CDR1 and CDR2 sequences are MNHEY and SVGEGT. The V gene end was trimmed by 2 bases and the J gene end by 1 base; junction bases not matched to a gene: 3. This CDR3 contains 16 residues. CDR3 sequence reads: CASSYTGGMNTGELFF. The CDR3 DNA is TGTGCCAGCAGTTACACGGGGGGGATGAACACCGGGGAGCTGTTTTTT.